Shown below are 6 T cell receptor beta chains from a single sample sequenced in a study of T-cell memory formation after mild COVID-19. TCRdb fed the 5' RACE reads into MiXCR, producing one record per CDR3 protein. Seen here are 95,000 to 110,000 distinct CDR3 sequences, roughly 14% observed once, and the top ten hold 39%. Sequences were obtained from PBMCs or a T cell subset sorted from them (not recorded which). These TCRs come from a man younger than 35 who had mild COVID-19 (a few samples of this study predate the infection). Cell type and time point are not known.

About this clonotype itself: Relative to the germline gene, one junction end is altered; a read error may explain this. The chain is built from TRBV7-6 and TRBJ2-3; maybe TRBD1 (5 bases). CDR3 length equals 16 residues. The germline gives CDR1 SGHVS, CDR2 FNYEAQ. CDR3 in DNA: TGTGCCAGCAGCTTCTCGTCGGGCAGCAGCACAGGTACGCAGTATTTT. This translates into CASSFSSGSSTGTQYF.

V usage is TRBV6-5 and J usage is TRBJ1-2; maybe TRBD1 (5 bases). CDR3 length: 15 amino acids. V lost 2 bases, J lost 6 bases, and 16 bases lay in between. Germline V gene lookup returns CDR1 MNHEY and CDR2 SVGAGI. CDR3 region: CASSYPDGTFDGYTF. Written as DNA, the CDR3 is TGTGCCAGCAGTTACCCGGACGGGACGTTCGATGGCTACACCTTC.

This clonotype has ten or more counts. This CDR3 is CASSLERSSYNEQFF. CDR3 nucleotides: TGTGCCAGCAGCTTAGAGCGGAGCTCCTACAATGAGCAGTTCTTC. The V gene is TRBV11-2, the J gene TRBJ2-1, with D uncertain. The CDR3 length is 15 residues. V was shortened by 0 bases and J by 0 bases, with 6 bases between the two germline ends. Per germline, CDR1 SGHAT and CDR2 FQNNGV.

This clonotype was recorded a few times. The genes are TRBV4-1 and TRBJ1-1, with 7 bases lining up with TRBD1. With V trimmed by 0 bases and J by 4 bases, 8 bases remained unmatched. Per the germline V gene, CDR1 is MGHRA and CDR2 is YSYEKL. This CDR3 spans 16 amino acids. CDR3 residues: CASSQDGTGASTEAFF. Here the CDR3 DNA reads TGCGCCAGCAGCCAAGATGGAACAGGGGCGTCCACTGAAGCTTTCTTT.

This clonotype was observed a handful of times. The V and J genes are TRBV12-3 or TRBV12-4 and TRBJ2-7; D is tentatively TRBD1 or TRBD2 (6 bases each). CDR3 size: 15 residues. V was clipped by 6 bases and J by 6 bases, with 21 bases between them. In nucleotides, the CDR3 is TGTGCCAGCAGCCCGGGTAGAGGGGGGCTAAGCGAGCAGTACTTC. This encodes CASSPGRGGLSEQYF.

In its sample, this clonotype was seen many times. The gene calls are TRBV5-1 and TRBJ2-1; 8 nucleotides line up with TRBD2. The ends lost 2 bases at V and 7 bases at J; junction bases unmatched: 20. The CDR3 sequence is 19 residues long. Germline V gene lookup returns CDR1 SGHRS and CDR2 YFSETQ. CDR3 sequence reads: CASSFGSGFGGARVNEQFF. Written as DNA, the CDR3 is TGCGCCAGCAGCTTCGGATCGGGTTTCGGGGGGGCGCGGGTGAATGAGCAGTTCTTC.